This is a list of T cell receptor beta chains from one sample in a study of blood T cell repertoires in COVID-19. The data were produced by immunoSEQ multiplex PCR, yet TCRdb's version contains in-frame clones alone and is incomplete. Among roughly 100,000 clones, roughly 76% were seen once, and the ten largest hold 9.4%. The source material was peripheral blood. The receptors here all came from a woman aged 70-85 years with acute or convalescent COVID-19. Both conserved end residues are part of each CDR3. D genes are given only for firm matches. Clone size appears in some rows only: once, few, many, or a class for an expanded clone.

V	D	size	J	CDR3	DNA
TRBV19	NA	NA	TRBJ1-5	CASSTDRSLGQPQHF	TGTGCCAGTAGTACCGACAGGAGTTTAGGTCAGCCCCAGCATTTT
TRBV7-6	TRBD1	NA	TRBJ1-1	CASSRTGGATEAFF	TGTGCCAGCAGCCGTACAGGGGGCGCCACTGAAGCTTTCTTT
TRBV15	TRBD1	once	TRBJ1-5	CATSSGQGLNQPQHF	TGTGCCACCAGCAGTGGACAGGGCCTCAATCAGCCCCAGCATTTT
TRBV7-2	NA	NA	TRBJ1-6	CASSLIGGVSPLHF	TGTGCCAGCAGCTTAATCGGGGGTGTTTCACCCCTCCACTTT
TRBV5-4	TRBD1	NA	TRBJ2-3	CASSLGQGFTDTQYF	TGTGCCAGCAGCTTGGGACAGGGATTCACAGATACGCAGTATTTT
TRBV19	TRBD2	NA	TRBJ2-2	CASSTRLASGGTGELFF	TGTGCCAGTAGTACACGCTTGGCTAGCGGCGGGACCGGGGAGCTGTTTTTT
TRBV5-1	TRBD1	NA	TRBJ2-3	CASSSATGADTQYF	TGCGCCAGCAGCTCGGCGACAGGGGCAGATACGCAGTATTTT
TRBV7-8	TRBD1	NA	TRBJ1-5	CASSLDGTASPQHF	TGTGCCAGCAGCTTAGATGGGACAGCGTCACCCCAGCATTTT
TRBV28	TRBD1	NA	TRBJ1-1	CASSSPPGQGEAFF	TGTGCCAGCAGTTCCCCCCCTGGACAGGGTGAAGCTTTCTTT
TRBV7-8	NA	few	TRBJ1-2	CASSLDVGGYTF	TGTGCCAGCAGCTTAGATGTGGGCGGCTACACCTTC
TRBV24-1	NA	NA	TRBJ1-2	CATSDANYGYTF	TGTGCCACCAGTGACGCTAACTATGGCTACACCTTC
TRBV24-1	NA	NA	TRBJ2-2	CATSDPNTGELFF	TGTGCCACCAGTGACCCTAACACCGGGGAGCTGTTTTTT
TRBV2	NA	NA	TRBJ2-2	CASSDQGRNTGELFF	TGTGCCAGCAGTGATCAGGGGCGAAACACCGGGGAGCTGTTTTTT
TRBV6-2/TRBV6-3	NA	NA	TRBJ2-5	CASSLSTWETQYF	TGTGCCAGCAGTTTGTCTACTTGGGAGACCCAGTACTTC
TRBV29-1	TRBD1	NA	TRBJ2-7	CSVGTGSSYEQYF	TGCAGCGTTGGGACAGGGTCGAGCTACGAGCAGTACTTC
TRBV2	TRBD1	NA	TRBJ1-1	CASSGTGGEAFF	TGTGCCAGCAGTGGGACAGGGGGTGAAGCTTTCTTT
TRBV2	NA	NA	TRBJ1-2	CASSEIGQLYGYTF	TGTGCCAGCAGTGAAATCGGACAGCTCTATGGCTACACCTTC
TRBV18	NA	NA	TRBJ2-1	CASSPQGSYNEQFF	TGTGCCAGCTCACCTCAGGGCTCCTACAATGAGCAGTTCTTC
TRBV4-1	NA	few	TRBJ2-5	CASSQLRTLQETQYF	TGCGCCAGCAGCCAGTTAAGAACCCTACAAGAGACCCAGTACTTC
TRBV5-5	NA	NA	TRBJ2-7	CASAPVNRDEQYF	TGTGCCAGCGCCCCCGTAAACAGGGACGAGCAGTACTTC
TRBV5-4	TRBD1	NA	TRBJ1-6	CASSLGGTGGLPLHF	TGTGCCAGCAGCTTGGGGGGGACAGGGGGCTTACCCCTCCACTTT
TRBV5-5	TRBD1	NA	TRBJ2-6	CASSYRVVTGGSGANVLTF	TGTGCCAGCAGCTACCGGGTAGTGACAGGGGGCTCTGGGGCCAACGTCCTGACTTTC
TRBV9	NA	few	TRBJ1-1	CASSVAGQDTEAFF	TGTGCCAGCAGCGTAGCAGGACAAGACACTGAAGCTTTCTTT
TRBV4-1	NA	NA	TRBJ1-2	CASSQDIFTFGYTF	TGCGCCAGCAGCCAAGACATATTTACATTTGGCTACACCTTC
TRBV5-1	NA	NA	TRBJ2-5	CASSLDSGQETQYF	TGCGCCAGCAGCTTGGATTCCGGCCAAGAGACCCAGTACTTC
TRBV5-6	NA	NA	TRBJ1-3	CASSLDIGGGNTIYF	TGTGCCAGCAGCTTGGACATAGGCGGTGGAAACACCATATATTTT
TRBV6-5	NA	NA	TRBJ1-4	CASRPTGGGNEKLFF	TGTGCCAGCAGACCTACTGGCGGGGGTAATGAAAAACTGTTTTTT
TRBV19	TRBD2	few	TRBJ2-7	CASSTTTSGRAYEQYF	TGTGCCAGTAGTACGACGACTAGCGGGAGGGCCTACGAGCAGTACTTC
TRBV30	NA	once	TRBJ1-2	CAWSVQGGVRWTF	TGTGCCTGGAGTGTACAAGGGGGTGTGCGTTGGACCTTC